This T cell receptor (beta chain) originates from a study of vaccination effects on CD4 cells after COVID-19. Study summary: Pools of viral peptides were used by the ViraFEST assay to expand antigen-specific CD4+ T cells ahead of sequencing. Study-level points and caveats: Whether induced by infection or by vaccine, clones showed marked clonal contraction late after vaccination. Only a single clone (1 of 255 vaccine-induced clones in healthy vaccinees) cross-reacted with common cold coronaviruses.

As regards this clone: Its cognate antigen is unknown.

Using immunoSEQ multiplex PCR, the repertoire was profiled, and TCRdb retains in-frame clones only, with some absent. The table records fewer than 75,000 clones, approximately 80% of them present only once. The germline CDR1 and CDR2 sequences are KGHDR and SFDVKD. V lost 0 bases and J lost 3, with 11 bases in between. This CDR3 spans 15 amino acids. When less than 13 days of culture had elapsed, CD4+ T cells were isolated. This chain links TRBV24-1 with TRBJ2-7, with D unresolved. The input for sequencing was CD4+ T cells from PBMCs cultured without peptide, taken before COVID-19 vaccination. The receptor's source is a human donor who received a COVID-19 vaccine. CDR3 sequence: CATSDLLGWGYEQYV. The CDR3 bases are TGTGCCACCAGTGATTTGCTAGGGTGGGGCTACGAGCAGTACGTC.